This TCR beta chain was obtained from a study of neurological immune-mediated disorders. Each CDR3 protein is one row after TCRdb ran MiXCR on the 5' RACE reads. The data hold about 74,000 distinct CDR3 sequences, with around 5.2% observed a single time. The CDR3 is 15 amino acids. Germline V gene lookup returns CDR1 SGDLS and CDR2 YYNGEE. Trimming left V 0 bases short and J 7 bases short, with 16 bases between. This clonotype showed up many times. V gene TRBV9 combines with J gene TRBJ1-2; D may be TRBD1 (5 bases). Specimen: PBMCs. This clonotype was obtained from a man aged 18-30 years with multiple sclerosis. The CDR3 here is CASSVDAGQVRGYTF. CDR3 sequence (DNA): TGTGCCAGCAGCGTAGACGCGGGGCAGGTTCGTGGCTACACCTTC. Complete variable domain (other parts from reference TRBV9 and TRBJ1-2): DSGVTQTPKHLITATGQRVTLRCSPRSGDLSVYWYQQSLDQGLQFLIQYYNGEERAKGNILERFSAQQFPDLHSELNLSSLELGDSALYFCASSVDAGQVRGYTFGSGTRLTVV.